This TCR beta chain stems from a study of T cells in Graves' hyperthyroidism and ophthalmopathy. Study outcomes and limitations: Most thyroid clonotypes with frequency above 0.001 were detected in blood.

CDR3 length: 14 amino acids. Between the trimmed V and J ends, which lost 6 bases and 0 bases, there was a span of 12 bases. Germline values: CDR1 DFQATT, CDR2 SNEGSKA (reference sequence). This clonotype was found many times. What it recognizes is unknown. Clinical symptoms, serum thyroxine, TRAb, thyroid ultrasound and orbital computed tomography established diagnosis. Using RNA transcripts as the source, TCR beta CDR3 regions were amplified. An initial round of RT-PCR targeting the TCR CDR3 relied on the HTBI primer set. MiXCR, applied by TCRdb to the multiplex PCR reads, yields one record per CDR3 protein. Of 380,000 or so distinct CDR3 sequences in the sample, about a fifth are singletons; the top ten hold about 4%.

Sequencing used blood. This chain links TRBV20-1 with TRBJ1-5; tentatively, D is TRBD1 (5 bases). This TCR was sampled from a woman in her late teens or twenties with Graves' hyperthyroidism. The CDR3 DNA follows: TGCAGTGCCTCCGGACACCTTAGCAATCAGCCCCAGCATTTT. The encoded protein is CSASGHLSNQPQHF.